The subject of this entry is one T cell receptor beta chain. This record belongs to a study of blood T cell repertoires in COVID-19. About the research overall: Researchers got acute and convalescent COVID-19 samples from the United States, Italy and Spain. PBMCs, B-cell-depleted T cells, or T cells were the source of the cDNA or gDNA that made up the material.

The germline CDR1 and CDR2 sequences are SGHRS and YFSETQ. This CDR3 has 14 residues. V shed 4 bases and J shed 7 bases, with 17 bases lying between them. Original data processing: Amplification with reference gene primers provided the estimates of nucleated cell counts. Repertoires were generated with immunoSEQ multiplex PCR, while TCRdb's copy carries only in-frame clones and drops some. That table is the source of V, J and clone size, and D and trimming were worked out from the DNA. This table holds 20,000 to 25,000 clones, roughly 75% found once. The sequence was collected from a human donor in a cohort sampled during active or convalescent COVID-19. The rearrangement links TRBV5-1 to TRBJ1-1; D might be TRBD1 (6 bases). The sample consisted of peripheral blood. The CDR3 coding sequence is TGCGCCAGCAGCCCTTCTCAGGACAGACTTGAAGCTTTCTTT. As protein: CASSPSQDRLEAFF.